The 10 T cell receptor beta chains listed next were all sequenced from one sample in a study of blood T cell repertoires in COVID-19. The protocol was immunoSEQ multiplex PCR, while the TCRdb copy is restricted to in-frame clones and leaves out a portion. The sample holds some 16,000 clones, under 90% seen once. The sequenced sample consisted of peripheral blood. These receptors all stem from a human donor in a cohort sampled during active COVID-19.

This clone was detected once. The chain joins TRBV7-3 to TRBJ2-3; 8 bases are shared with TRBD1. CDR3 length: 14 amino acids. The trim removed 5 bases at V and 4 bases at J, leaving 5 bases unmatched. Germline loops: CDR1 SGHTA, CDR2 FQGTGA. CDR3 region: CASSPDRVSDTQYF. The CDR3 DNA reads TGTGCCAGCAGCCCGGACAGGGTTTCAGATACGCAGTATTTT.

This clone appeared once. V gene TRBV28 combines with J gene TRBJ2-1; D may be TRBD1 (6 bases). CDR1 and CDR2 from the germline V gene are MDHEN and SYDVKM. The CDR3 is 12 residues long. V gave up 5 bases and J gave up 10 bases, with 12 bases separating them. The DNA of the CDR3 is TGTGCCAGCAGTACAGGGTATCGAGAGCAGTTCTTC. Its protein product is CASSTGYREQFF.

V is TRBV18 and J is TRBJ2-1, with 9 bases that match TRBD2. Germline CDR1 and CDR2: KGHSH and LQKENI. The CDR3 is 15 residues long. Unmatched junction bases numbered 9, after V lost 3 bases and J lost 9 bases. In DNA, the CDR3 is TGTGCCAGCTCACCTGGCCTAGCGGGAATTGGTGAGCAGTTCTTC. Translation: CASSPGLAGIGEQFF.

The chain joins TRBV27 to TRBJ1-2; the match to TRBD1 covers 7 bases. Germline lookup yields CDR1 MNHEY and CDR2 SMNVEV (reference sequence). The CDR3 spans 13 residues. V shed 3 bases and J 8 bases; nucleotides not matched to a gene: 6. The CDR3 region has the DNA TGTGCCAGCAGTTTTAGACAGGGAGGCGGCTACACCTTC. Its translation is CASSFRQGGGYTF.

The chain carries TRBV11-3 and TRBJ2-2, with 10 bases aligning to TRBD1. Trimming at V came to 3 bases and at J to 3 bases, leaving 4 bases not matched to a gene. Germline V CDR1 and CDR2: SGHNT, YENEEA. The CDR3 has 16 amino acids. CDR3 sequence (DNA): TGTGCCAGCAGCTTGGGGACAGGGGTTTACACCGGGGAGCTGTTTTTT. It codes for CASSLGTGVYTGELFF.

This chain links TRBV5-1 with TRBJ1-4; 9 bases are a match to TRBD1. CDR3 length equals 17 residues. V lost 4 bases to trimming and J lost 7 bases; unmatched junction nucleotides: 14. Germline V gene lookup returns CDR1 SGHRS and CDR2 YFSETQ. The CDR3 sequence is CASSAVPGQGLSEKLFF. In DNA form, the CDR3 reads TGCGCCAGCAGCGCAGTCCCGGGACAGGGTCTAAGTGAAAAACTGTTTTTT.

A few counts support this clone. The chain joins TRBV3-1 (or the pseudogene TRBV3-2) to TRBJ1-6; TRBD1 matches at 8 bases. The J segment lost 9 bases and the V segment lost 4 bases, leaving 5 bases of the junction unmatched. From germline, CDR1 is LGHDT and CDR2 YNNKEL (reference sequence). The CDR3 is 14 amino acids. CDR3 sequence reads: CASSPDRGPSPLHF. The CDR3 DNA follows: TGTGCCAGCAGCCCCGACAGGGGCCCTTCACCCCTCCACTTT.

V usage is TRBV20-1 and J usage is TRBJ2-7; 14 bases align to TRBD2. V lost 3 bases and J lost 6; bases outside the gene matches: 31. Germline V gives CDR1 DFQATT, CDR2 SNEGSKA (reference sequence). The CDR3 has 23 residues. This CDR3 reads CSASIPRYQNIPGLAGVTIEQYF. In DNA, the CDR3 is TGCAGTGCTAGTATCCCTCGGTACCAAAACATTCCGGGACTAGCGGGAGTAACCATCGAGCAGTACTTC.

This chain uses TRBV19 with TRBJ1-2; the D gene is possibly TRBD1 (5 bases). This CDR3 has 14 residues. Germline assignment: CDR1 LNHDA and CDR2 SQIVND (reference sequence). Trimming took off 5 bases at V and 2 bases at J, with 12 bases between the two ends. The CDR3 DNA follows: TGTGCCAGTAGTTCTAGGGGAGGAAACTATGGCTACACCTTC. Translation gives CASSSRGGNYGYTF.

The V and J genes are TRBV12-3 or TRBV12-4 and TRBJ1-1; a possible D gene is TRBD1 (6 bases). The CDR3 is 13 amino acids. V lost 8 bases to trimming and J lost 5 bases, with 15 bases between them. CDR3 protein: CASGTGLGTEAFF. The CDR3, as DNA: TGTGCCAGCGGTACAGGGTTGGGGACTGAAGCTTTCTTT.